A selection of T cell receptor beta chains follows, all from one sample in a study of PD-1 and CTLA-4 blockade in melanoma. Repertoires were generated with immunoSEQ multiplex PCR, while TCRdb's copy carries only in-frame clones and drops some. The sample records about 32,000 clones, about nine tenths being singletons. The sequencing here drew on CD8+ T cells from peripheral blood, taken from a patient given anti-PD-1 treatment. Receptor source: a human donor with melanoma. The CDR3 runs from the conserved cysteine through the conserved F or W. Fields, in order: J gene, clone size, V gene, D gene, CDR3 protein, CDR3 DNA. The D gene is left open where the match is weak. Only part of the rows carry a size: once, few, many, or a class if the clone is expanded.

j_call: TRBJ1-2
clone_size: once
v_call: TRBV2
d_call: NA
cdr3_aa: CASSGFGDGYGYTF
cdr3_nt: TGTGCCAGCAGTGGTTTCGGGGACGGCTATGGCTACACCTTC

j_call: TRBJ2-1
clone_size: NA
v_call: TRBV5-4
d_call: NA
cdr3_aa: CASSPGRGLYNEQFF
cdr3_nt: TGTGCCAGCAGCCCTGGGAGGGGGCTATACAATGAGCAGTTCTTC

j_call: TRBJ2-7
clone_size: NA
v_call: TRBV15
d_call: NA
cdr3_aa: CATSGSIVDYEQYF
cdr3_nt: TGTGCCACCAGCGGTTCTATAGTAGACTACGAGCAGTACTTC

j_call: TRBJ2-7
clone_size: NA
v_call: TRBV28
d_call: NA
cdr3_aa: CASSTGISYEQYF
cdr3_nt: TGTGCCAGCAGTACAGGGATTTCCTACGAGCAGTACTTC

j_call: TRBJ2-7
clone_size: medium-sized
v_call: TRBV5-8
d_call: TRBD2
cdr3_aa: CASTLGGAEQYF
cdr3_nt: TGTGCCAGCACTCTGGGAGGGGCCGAGCAGTACTTC

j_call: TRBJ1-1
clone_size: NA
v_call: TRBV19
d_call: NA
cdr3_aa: CASSIQAGDTEAFF
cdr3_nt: TGTGCCAGTAGTATTCAGGCAGGGGACACTGAAGCTTTCTTT

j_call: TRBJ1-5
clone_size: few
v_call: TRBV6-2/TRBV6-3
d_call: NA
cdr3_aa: CASSLHRVGQPQHF
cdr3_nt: TGTGCCAGCAGCCTTCACAGGGTCGGCCAGCCCCAGCATTTT

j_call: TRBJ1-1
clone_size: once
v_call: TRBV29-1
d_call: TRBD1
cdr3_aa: CSVGQGATEAFF
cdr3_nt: TGCAGCGTGGGACAGGGGGCGACTGAAGCTTTCTTT

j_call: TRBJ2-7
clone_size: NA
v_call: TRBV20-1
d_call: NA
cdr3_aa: CSAPSGREQYF
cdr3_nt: TGCAGTGCTCCTTCAGGGCGCGAGCAGTACTTC

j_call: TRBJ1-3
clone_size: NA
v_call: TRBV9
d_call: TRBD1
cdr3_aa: CASSALNPGQSSGNTIYF
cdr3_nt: TGTGCCAGCAGCGCGCTAAACCCGGGACAGAGCTCTGGAAACACCATATATTTT

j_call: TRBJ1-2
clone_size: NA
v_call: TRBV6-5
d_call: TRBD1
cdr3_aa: CASRRGQGVGYTF
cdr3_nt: TGTGCCAGCCGCCGGGGACAGGGGGTTGGCTACACCTTC

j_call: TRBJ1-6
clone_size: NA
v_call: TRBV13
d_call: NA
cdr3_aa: CASSHDNSPLHF
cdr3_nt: TGTGCCAGCAGCCATGATAATTCACCCCTCCACTTT

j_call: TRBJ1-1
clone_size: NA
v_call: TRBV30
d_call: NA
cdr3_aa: CAWSSFPQTEAFF
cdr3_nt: TGTGCCTGGAGTAGTTTTCCCCAGACTGAAGCTTTCTTT

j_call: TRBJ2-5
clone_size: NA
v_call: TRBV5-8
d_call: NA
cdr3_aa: CASSWGGWEETQYF
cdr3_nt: TGTGCCAGCAGTTGGGGGGGCTGGGAGGAGACCCAGTACTTC

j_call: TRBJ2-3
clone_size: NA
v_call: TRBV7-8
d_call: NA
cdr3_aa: CASSLVLTSTDTQYF
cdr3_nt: TGTGCCAGCAGCTTAGTACTTACTAGCACAGATACGCAGTATTTT

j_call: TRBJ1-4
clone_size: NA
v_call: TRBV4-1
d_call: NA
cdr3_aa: CASSQRTATNEKLFF
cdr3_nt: TGCGCCAGCAGCCAAAGGACAGCAACTAATGAAAAACTGTTTTTT

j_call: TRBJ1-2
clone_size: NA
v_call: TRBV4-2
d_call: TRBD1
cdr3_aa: CASSQASGTGDNYGYTF
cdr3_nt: TGTGCCAGCAGCCAAGCATCCGGGACAGGGGACAACTATGGCTACACCTTC

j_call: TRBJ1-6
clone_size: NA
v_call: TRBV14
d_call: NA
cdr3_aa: CASSRRLRHADNYYNSPLHF
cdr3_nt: TGTGCCAGCAGCCGAAGATTGAGACATGCGGATAACTACTATAATTCACCCCTCCACTTT

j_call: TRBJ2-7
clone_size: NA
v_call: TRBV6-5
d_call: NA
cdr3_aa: CASSYSGGSYEQYF
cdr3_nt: TGTGCCAGCAGTTACTCGGGGGGCTCCTACGAGCAGTACTTC

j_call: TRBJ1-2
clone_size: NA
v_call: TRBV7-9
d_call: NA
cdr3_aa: CASSLPGTANYGYTF
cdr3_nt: TGTGCCAGCAGCTTACCCGGGACTGCTAACTATGGCTACACCTTC

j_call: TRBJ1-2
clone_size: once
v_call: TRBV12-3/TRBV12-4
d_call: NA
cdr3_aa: CASSLGRFYTF
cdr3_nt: TGTGCCAGCAGTTTAGGCAGGTTCTACACCTTC

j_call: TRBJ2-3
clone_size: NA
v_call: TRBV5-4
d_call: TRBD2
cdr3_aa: CASSWASGDTDTQYF
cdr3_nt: TGTGCCAGCAGCTGGGCTAGCGGGGACACAGATACGCAGTATTTT

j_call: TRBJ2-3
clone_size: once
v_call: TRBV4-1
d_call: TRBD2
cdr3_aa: CASSQEASGVTDTQYF
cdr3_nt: TGCGCCAGCAGCCAAGAGGCGAGCGGGGTAACAGATACGCAGTATTTT

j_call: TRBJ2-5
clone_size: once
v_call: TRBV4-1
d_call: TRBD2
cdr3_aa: CASSQGSGGAQETQYF
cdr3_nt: TGCGCCAGCAGCCAAGGAAGCGGGGGGGCTCAAGAGACCCAGTACTTC

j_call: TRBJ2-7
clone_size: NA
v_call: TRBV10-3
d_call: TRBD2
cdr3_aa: CATTSGDSYEQYF
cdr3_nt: TGTGCCACCACTAGCGGGGACTCCTACGAGCAGTACTTC

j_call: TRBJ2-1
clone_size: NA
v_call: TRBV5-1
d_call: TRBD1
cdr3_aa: CASFPDRVNEQFF
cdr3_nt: TGCGCCAGCTTCCCGGACAGGGTCAATGAGCAGTTCTTC

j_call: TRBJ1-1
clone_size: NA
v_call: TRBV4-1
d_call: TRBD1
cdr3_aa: CASSPPRGGAEAFF
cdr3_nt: TGCGCCAGCAGCCCCCCCAGGGGGGGCGCTGAAGCTTTCTTT

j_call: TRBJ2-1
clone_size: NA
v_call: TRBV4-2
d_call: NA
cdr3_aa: CASSQEVGVTSYNEQFF
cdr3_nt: TGTGCCAGCAGCCAAGAGGTCGGGGTGACATCCTACAATGAGCAGTTCTTC

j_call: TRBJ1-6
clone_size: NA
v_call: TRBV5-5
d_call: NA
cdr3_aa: CASSPGGGVNSPLHF
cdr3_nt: TGTGCCAGCAGCCCAGGCGGCGGGGTTAATTCACCCCTCCACTTT

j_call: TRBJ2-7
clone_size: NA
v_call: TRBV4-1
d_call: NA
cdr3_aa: CASSQEVAAYEQYF
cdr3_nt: TGCGCCAGCAGCCAAGAAGTAGCGGCGTACGAGCAGTACTTC

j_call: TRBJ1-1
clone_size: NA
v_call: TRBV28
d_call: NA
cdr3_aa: CASSLDGSRGHETEAFF
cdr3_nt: TGTGCCAGCAGTTTGGACGGCAGCAGGGGCCATGAAACTGAAGCTTTCTTT

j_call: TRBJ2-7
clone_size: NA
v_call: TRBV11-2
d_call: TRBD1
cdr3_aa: CASSLDRDRDYEQYF
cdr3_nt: TGTGCCAGCAGCTTAGATCGGGACAGGGACTACGAGCAGTACTTC

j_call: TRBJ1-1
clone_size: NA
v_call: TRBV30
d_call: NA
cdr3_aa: CAWSFSGSEPAFF
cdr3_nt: TGTGCCTGGAGTTTCAGTGGGTCGGAACCTGCTTTCTTT

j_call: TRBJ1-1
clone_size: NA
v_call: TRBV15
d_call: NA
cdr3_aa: CATSRRGIRDTEAFF
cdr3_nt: TGTGCCACCAGCAGGAGAGGGATTCGGGACACTGAAGCTTTCTTT

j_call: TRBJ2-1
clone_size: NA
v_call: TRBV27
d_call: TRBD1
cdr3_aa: CASSQTGEAYNEQFF
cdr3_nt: TGTGCCAGCAGCCAGACAGGGGAAGCCTACAATGAGCAGTTCTTC

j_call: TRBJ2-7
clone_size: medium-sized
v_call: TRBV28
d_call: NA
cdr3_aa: CASSPEQGANSYEQYF
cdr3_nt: TGTGCCAGCAGTCCCGAACAGGGAGCGAACTCCTACGAGCAGTACTTC

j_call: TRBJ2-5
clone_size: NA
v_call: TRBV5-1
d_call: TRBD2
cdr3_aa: CASTPSGGVETQYF
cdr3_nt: TGCGCCAGCACCCCTAGCGGGGGGGTGGAGACCCAGTACTTC

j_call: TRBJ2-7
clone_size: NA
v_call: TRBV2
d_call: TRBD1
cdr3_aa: CAKQGEQYF
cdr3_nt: TGTGCCAAACAGGGGGAGCAGTACTTC